This entry lists 15 T cell receptor beta chains sequenced from one sample in a study of OX40 agonist ivuxolimab in advanced cancers. Measured with immunoSEQ multiplex PCR; TCRdb has only the in-frame clones, and not every one. The data contain tens of thousands of clones, 91% of them singletons. The sample in question was CD4+ or CD8+ T cells sorted from blood, obtained in a trial of the OX40 agonist ivuxolimab. The receptors derive from an adult with an advanced solid tumor such as melanoma, head and neck, liver or kidney cancer.

The rearrangement uses TRBV28 and TRBJ1-5, with 7 bases matching TRBD1. This CDR3 contains 14 residues. From germline, CDR1 is MDHEN and CDR2 SYDVKM. V lost 2 bases, J lost 8 bases, and 6 bases stayed unmatched. The CDR3 loop is CASSLLGTEKPQHF. CDR3 bases: TGTGCCAGCAGTTTACTCGGGACAGAAAAGCCCCAGCATTTT.

This CDR3 reads CASKEGARTGNTIYF. The CDR3 DNA reads as TGTGCCAGCAAGGAGGGGGCCCGGACTGGAAACACCATATATTTT. The chain joins TRBV6-6 to TRBJ1-3; TRBD1 matches 7 bases. Per the germline V gene, CDR1 is MNHNY and CDR2 is SVGAGI (reference sequence). V lost 7 bases to trimming and J lost 2 bases; unmatched junction nucleotides: 8. The CDR3 runs 15 residues.

About this clone itself: The same CDR3 arises from other DNA sequences in this sample as well. The gene calls are TRBV10-3 and TRBJ1-1; D remains unclear. The V end lost 2 bases, the J end lost 3 bases, and 4 bases lay between the germline ends. This CDR3 is built from 12 residues. From germline, CDR1 is ENHRY and CDR2 SYGVKD. The CDR3 region has the DNA TGTGCCATCAGTGAGCGGGACACTGAAGCTTTCTTT. Protein sequence: CAISERDTEAFF.

In its sample, this clone was seen a few times. This sequence joins TRBV19 and TRBJ2-7; D is uncertain. The CDR3 runs to 11 residues. V was pared by 7 bases and J by 9 bases, with 13 bases between. Germline V lookup: CDR1 LNHDA, CDR2 SQIVND (reference sequence). Here the CDR3 DNA reads TGTGCCAGTACCGGGCGTGGGGTGCAGTACTTC. As protein: CASTGRGVQYF.

This sequence joins TRBV28 and TRBJ1-1; D gene uncertain. Germline V CDR1 and CDR2: MDHEN, SYDVKM. Trimming left V 5 bases short and J 1 base short, with 11 bases between. This CDR3 has 14 amino acids. In DNA form, the CDR3 reads TGTGCCAGCAGTCCCGCGGACGGGAACACTGAAGCTTTCTTT. This sequence encodes CASSPADGNTEAFF. Looking up the rest from reference TRBV28 and TRBJ1-1 gives the full variable domain: DVKVTQSSRYLVKRTGEKVFLECVQDMDHENMFWYRQDPGLGLRLIYFSYDVKMKEKGDIPEGYSVSREKKERFSLILESASTNQTSMYLCASSPADGNTEAFFGQGTRLTVV.

This chain connects TRBV27 to TRBJ2-7; the D gene is possibly TRBD2 (6 bases). In germline, CDR1 is MNHEY, CDR2 SMNVEV (reference sequence). V was trimmed by 6 bases and J by 5 bases, leaving 20 bases between them. CDR3 length: 15 amino acids. CDR3 nucleotides: TGTGCCAGCAGCTTTCATGCCGGGACTTCCCACGAGCAGTACTTC. Amino acid sequence: CASSFHAGTSHEQYF.

This chain uses TRBV30 with TRBJ2-1, with 7 nucleotides matching TRBD2. The CDR3 is 13 amino acids. V dropped 4 bases and J dropped 7; count of bases not matched to a gene: 7. Germline CDR1 GTSNPN, CDR2 SVGIG (reference sequence). This CDR3 is CAWTPLADNEQFF. CDR3 sequence (DNA): TGTGCCTGGACTCCCCTAGCGGATAATGAGCAGTTCTTC.

This chain links TRBV18 with TRBJ1-1, with a tentative D call TRBD1 (6 bases). Germline assignment: CDR1 KGHSH and CDR2 LQKENI. The CDR3 covers 13 residues. V shed 3 bases and J shed 4 bases, with 9 bases lying between them. The DNA for the CDR3 is TGTGCCAGCTCACCGCTAGGGGGCACTGAAGCTTTCTTT. Amino acids: CASSPLGGTEAFF.

The chain's CDR3 is CASSQGQGGNEKLFF. The DNA for the CDR3 is TGTGCCAGCAGCCAGGGTCAGGGAGGGAATGAAAAACTGTTTTTT. This sequence joins TRBV5-6 and TRBJ1-4; possible D gene TRBD1, 5 bases. The CDR3 spans 15 residues. Germline assignment: CDR1 SGHDT and CDR2 YYEEEE. The V end lost 4 bases, the J end lost 5 bases, and 15 bases lay between the germline ends. Full variable domain (missing parts from reference TRBV5-6 and TRBJ1-4): DAGVTQSPTHLIKTRGQQVTLRCSPKSGHDTVSWYQQALGQGPQFIFQYYEEEERQRGNFPDRFSGHQFPNYSSELNVNALLLGDSALYLCASSQGQGGNEKLFFGSGTQLSVL.

This clone was observed a single time. The chain carries TRBV13 and TRBJ2-3; D uncertain. Germline-derived CDR1 and CDR2 are PRHDT and FYEKMQ (reference sequence). With 3 bases removed from V and 2 bases from J, the gap between germline ends came to 3 bases. This CDR3 is 12 amino acids long. The CDR3 DNA sequence: TGTGCCAGCAGCTTGCCCACAGATACGCAGTATTTT. Translated, it gives CASSLPTDTQYF.

The chain is built from TRBV13 and TRBJ2-7, with 9 bases matching TRBD2. CDR3 length equals 15 residues. V shed 7 bases and J 6 bases; nucleotides not matched to a gene: 13. Germline V gene sequence: CDR1 PRHDT, CDR2 FYEKMQ (reference sequence). The CDR3 bases are TGTGCCAGCACTACAGTTCGGCTAGCGGGAAGCGAGCAGTACTTC. It is translated as CASTTVRLAGSEQYF.

The rearrangement uses TRBV5-4 and TRBJ2-3; no firm D call. Germline V gene sequence: CDR1 SGHNT, CDR2 YYREEE (reference sequence). The CDR3 runs 14 residues. V shed 0 bases and J shed 0 bases, with 5 bases lying between them. The CDR3 protein is CASSLAVSTDTQYF. The CDR3 DNA is TGTGCCAGCAGCTTGGCGGTTAGCACAGATACGCAGTATTTT.

CDR3 in DNA: TGCGCCAGCAGCCCACAGGACAGGGGGTATGGCTACACCTTC. Translation: CASSPQDRGYGYTF. The rearrangement joins TRBV4-1 to TRBJ1-2, with 10 bases fitting TRBD1. With V trimmed by 4 bases and J by 5 bases, 4 bases remained unmatched. CDR1 is MGHRA, CDR2 YSYEKL, per germline. The CDR3 runs 14 residues.

The V and J genes are TRBV9 and TRBJ2-3; 14 bases match TRBD2. CDR1 SGDLS and CDR2 YYNGEE come from the germline V gene. V was pared by 4 bases and J by 3 bases, with 1 base of the junction left unmatched. The CDR3 runs to 15 residues. CDR3 residues: CASSRLAGGTDTQYF. DNA of the CDR3: TGTGCCAGCAGCCGACTAGCGGGAGGGACAGATACGCAGTATTTT.

This chain links TRBV30 with TRBJ2-4; D ambiguous. The germline CDR1 and CDR2 sequences are GTSNPN and SVGIG (reference sequence). The CDR3 has 14 residues. Trimming took off 0 bases at V and 0 bases at J, with 6 bases between the two ends. The CDR3 nucleotides read TGTGCCTGGAGTGTTTCCCTAGCCAAAAACATTCAGTACTTC. Protein sequence: CAWSVSLAKNIQYF.